One and the same sample provided the 4 T cell receptor beta chains below, sequenced in a study of lymphopenia after photon versus proton radiotherapy. Measured with immunoSEQ multiplex PCR; TCRdb has only the in-frame clones, and not every one. This table holds 60,000 or so clones, about 90% found once. The sample in question was peripheral blood, obtained from a patient treated with proton-based radiotherapy. These TCRs come from a man of 80 years or more with esophageal cancer.

The chain combines TRBV7-9 with TRBJ2-7; no definite D call. The CDR3 is 14 residues long. Looked up from germline, CDR1 is SEHNR and CDR2 is FQNEAQ (reference sequence). The V end was cut by 6 bases, the J end by 0 bases, with 12 bases between. In DNA form, the CDR3 reads TGTGCCAGCAGAGGCCTATCTGACTCCTACGAGCAGTACTTC. Translated: CASRGLSDSYEQYF.

V is TRBV29-1 and J is TRBJ2-1; D is possibly TRBD1 (6 bases). The length of the CDR3 is 12 residues. Between the trimmed V and J ends, which lost 2 bases and 4 bases, there was a span of 6 bases. CDR1 is SQVTM and CDR2 is ANQGSEA in the germline V gene. The CDR3 loop reads CSVETGYNEQFF. CDR3 in DNA: TGCAGCGTTGAAACAGGGTACAATGAGCAGTTCTTC.

This sequence joins TRBV2 and TRBJ2-5; tentatively, D is TRBD1 (6 bases). CDR1 is SNHLY and CDR2 is FYNNEI in the germline V gene. CDR3 length: 15 amino acids. The V gene lost 2 bases and the J gene lost 12 bases, with 22 bases spanning the gap. The CDR3 DNA follows: TGTGCCAGCAGTGAAAGTCTGGTCGGGACATCGGCTGAGTACTTC. It encodes CASSESLVGTSAEYF. Full variable domain (rest looked up from reference TRBV2 and TRBJ2-5): EPEVTQTPSHQVTQMGQEVILRCVPISNHLYFYWYRQILGQKVEFLVSFYNNEISEKSEIFDDQFSVERPDGSNFTLKIRSTKLEDSAMYFCASSESLVGTSAEYFGPGTRLLVL.

The gene calls are TRBV4-1 and TRBJ2-1, with 9 positions matching TRBD2. The germline V gene encodes CDR1 MGHRA and CDR2 YSYEKL. The ends lost 0 bases at V and 4 bases at J; junction bases unmatched: 7. CDR3 length equals 17 residues. The CDR3 sequence is CASSQDSSAGGYNEQFF. The CDR3 nucleotides are TGCGCCAGCAGCCAAGATTCGTCAGCGGGAGGTTACAATGAGCAGTTCTTC.